This T cell receptor beta chain was sequenced in a study of blood T cell repertoires in COVID-19. Study-wide background: COVID-19 samples, acute and convalescent, were from the United States, Italy and Spain.

In the authors' workflow: Reference gene primer amplification gave nucleated cell count estimates. Profiled with immunoSEQ multiplex PCR; TCRdb holds only in-frame clones, not every one. D and trimming were read from the DNA, whereas the V and J calls and clone size are those reported in that table. The sample shows about 490,000 clones, approximately 85% of them seen only once. V gave up 8 bases and J gave up 2 bases; unmatched junction bases: 5. Germline-derived CDR1 and CDR2 are GTSNPN and SVGIG (reference sequence). This CDR3 has 13 amino acids. The clonotype originates from a human donor in a cohort sampled during active COVID-19. Sequencing was performed on peripheral blood. The chain is built from TRBV30 and TRBJ2-7, with TRBD1 matching over 11 bases. CDR3 nucleotide sequence: TGTGCCAGTACGGGACAGGGGGCCTACGAGCAGTACTTC. Its protein is CASTGQGAYEQYF.